Only a few counts were recorded for the clone carrying this T cell receptor beta chain. The data are from a study of blood T cell repertoires in COVID-19. As for the study in general: From the United States, Italy and Spain came samples of acute and convalescent COVID-19. Sources were T cells, B-cell-depleted T cells, or PBMCs; the material itself was cDNA or gDNA.

Trimming shortened V by 8 bases and J by 5 bases, and 10 bases separated the two germline ends. CDR1 and CDR2 from the germline V gene are LNHDA and SQIVND (reference sequence). This CDR3 contains 12 residues. In the original processing: The authors estimated nucleated cell counts from reference gene primer amplification. Produced via immunoSEQ multiplex PCR; TCRdb's table is partial and in-frame only. D and trimming were read from the DNA, whereas the V and J calls and clone size are those reported in that table. The table records more than 150,000 clones, less than 90% of them present only once. The chain couples TRBV19 to TRBJ1-5; tentative D call: TRBD1 (5 bases). Sequenced material: peripheral blood. This TCR derives from a man between 65 and 80 years old with active or convalescent COVID-19. The DNA of the CDR3 is TGTGCCAGTCGTCAGGGTCATCAGCCCCAGCATTTT. Protein: CASRQGHQPQHF. The whole variable domain, filled in from reference TRBV19 and TRBJ1-5, reads DGGITQSPKYLFRKEGQNVTLSCEQNLNHDAMYWYRQDPGQGLRLIYYSQIVNDFQKGDIAEGYSVSREKKESFPLTVTSAQKNPTAFYLCASRQGHQPQHFGDGTRLSIL.